The 10 T cell receptor beta chains below were found in one sample sequenced in a study of human CD4 T cells and Enterobacteriaceae. The memory gate held CD4+ cells that were not CD45RA+CCR7+CD95- naive cells, over 95% pure. Profiled with immunoSEQ multiplex PCR; TCRdb holds only in-frame clones, not every one. Here the sample spans around 26,000 clones, approximately 81% being singletons. Material: memory CD4+ T cells from blood. These receptors all come from a human donor in good health.

The chain is built from TRBV30 and TRBJ2-7, with a weak D call TRBD2 (7 bases). The CDR3 loop spans 14 amino acids. V dropped 4 bases and J dropped 1 base, with 14 bases sitting between them. Germline V CDR1 and CDR2: GTSNPN, SVGIG (reference sequence). The CDR3 DNA is TGTGCCTGGATAAGAGGGGGGGGATCCTACGAGCAGTACTTC. The encoded protein is CAWIRGGGSYEQYF.

The V gene is TRBV7-6, the J gene TRBJ2-7; D tentatively reads TRBD1 or TRBD2 (5 bases each). Germline loops: CDR1 SGHVS, CDR2 FNYEAQ. Trimming removed 5 bases at V and 3 bases at J, with 14 bases between. CDR3 length equals 14 residues. The CDR3, as DNA: TGTGCCAGCAGCCTGGGGGAGCGGCTCTACGAGCAGTACTTC. This sequence encodes CASSLGERLYEQYF. The complete variable domain, with remaining parts taken from reference TRBV7-6 and TRBJ2-7, reads GAGVSQSPRYKVTKRGQDVALRCDPISGHVSLYWYRQALGQGPEFLTYFNYEAQQDKSGLPNDRFSAERPEGSISTLTIQRTEQRDSAMYRCASSLGERLYEQYFGPGTRLTVT.

The chain couples TRBV5-5 to TRBJ2-7; D is uncertain. V lost 0 bases and J lost 4, with 11 bases in between. Germline V gene lookup returns CDR1 SGHKS and CDR2 YYEKEE (reference sequence). The CDR3 is 14 residues long. The CDR3 nucleotides are TGTGCCAGCAGCTTGGATCCCCTCAAGTACGAGCAGTACTTC. The encoded protein is CASSLDPLKYEQYF.

This clone was recorded a few times. This sequence joins TRBV2 and TRBJ1-2; D is uncertain. Germline V lookup: CDR1 SNHLY, CDR2 FYNNEI. The germline V and J ends were trimmed by 3 bases and 6 bases, with 17 bases remaining between them. The CDR3 extends over 15 amino acids. CDR3 sequence (DNA): TGTGCCAGCAGTGATCTGGGTAACCGTGCAGATGGCTACACCTTC. This translates into CASSDLGNRADGYTF.

This clone occurred once. V and J are TRBV7-2 and TRBJ2-1, with D uncertain. Trimming cost V 5 bases and J 4 bases, with 18 bases left between them. This CDR3 contains 16 residues. CDR1 is SGHTA, CDR2 FQGNSA, per germline. The CDR3 here is CASSLGNGAPYNEQFF. DNA for the CDR3: TGTGCCAGCAGCCTAGGGAACGGAGCGCCTTACAATGAGCAGTTCTTC.

The rearrangement uses TRBV19 and TRBJ1-1; D uncertain. With 0 bases removed from V and 10 bases from J, the gap between germline ends came to 12 bases. This CDR3 has 13 amino acids. CDR1 and CDR2 from the germline V gene are LNHDA and SQIVND (reference sequence). The CDR3 reads CASSIDLRPVAFF. The CDR3 region has the DNA TGTGCCAGTAGTATAGATCTGAGACCGGTAGCTTTCTTT.

The gene calls are TRBV7-8 and TRBJ2-7; D perhaps matches TRBD1 (5 bases). With 5 bases removed from V and 7 bases from J, the gap between germline ends came to 15 bases. The germline CDR1 and CDR2 sequences are SGHVS and FQNEAQ. This CDR3 contains 13 residues. CDR3 sequence reads: CASSEGSGREQYF. The CDR3 DNA sequence: TGTGCCAGCAGCGAAGGGTCAGGGCGAGAGCAGTACTTC.

J is TRBJ2-1 and V is TRBV27; either TRBD1 or TRBD2 may supply D (5 bases each). The V and J ends lost 7 bases and 0 bases respectively, with 13 bases between them. The CDR3 has 15 amino acids. Germline assignment: CDR1 MNHEY and CDR2 SMNVEV (reference sequence). In nucleotides, the CDR3 is TGTGCCAGCAAAGACGGGGCCTCCTCCTACAATGAGCAGTTCTTC. Its protein is CASKDGASSYNEQFF.

Concerning this clone: The same CDR3 can be traced to other DNA sequences in this sample. The rearrangement uses TRBV5-1 and TRBJ1-2, with unresolved D. Trimming removed 1 base from V and 6 bases from J, with 19 bases in between. CDR1 is SGHRS, CDR2 YFSETQ, per germline. The CDR3 contains 16 residues. The CDR3 protein is CASSLRVRSATDGYTF. The CDR3 coding sequence is TGCGCCAGCAGCTTGCGGGTCCGAAGCGCCACGGATGGCTACACCTTC.

The chain uses TRBV7-2 and TRBJ1-5; unclear D gene. Germline V gene lookup returns CDR1 SGHTA and CDR2 FQGNSA. The CDR3 is 15 residues long. V dropped 5 bases and J dropped 7 bases, with 18 bases sitting between them. As DNA, the CDR3 is TGTGCCAGCAGCATGAAGTGGGGAGAAGGCCAGCCCCAGCATTTT. This translates into CASSMKWGEGQPQHF.